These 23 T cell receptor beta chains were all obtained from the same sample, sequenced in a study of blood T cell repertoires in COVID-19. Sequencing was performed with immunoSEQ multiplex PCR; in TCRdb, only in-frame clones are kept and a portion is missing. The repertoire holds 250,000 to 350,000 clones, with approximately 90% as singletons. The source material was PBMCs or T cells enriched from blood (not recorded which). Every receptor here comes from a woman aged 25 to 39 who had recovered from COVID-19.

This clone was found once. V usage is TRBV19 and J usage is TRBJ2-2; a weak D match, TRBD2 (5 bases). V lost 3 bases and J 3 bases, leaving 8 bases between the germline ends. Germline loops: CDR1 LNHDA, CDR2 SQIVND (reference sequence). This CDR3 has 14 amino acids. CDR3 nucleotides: TGTGCCAGTAGTATCCGGGGTTACACCGGGGAGCTGTTTTTT. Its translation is CASSIRGYTGELFF. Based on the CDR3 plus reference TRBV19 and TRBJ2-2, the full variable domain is DGGITQSPKYLFRKEGQNVTLSCEQNLNHDAMYWYRQDPGQGLRLIYYSQIVNDFQKGDIAEGYSVSREKKESFPLTVTSAQKNPTAFYLCASSIRGYTGELFFGEGSRLTVL.

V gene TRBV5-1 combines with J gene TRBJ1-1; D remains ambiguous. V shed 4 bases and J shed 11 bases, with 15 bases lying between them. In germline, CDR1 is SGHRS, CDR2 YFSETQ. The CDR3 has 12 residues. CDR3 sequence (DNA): TGCGCCAGCAGCCCTGGCATCGGGAACGCTTTCTTT. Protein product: CASSPGIGNAFF.

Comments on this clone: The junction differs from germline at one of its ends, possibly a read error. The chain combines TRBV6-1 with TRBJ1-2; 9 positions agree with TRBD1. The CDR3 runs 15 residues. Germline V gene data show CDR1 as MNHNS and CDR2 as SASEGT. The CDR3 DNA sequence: TGTGCCAGCAGCGAAGAGGGGACAGGGAACTATGGCTACACCTTC. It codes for CASSEEGTGNYGYTF.

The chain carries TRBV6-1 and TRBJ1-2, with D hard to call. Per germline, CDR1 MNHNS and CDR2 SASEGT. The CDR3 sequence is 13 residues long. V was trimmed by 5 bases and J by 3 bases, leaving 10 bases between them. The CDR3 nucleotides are TGTGCCAGCAGTATCGACACTGACTATGGCTACACCTTC. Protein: CASSIDTDYGYTF.

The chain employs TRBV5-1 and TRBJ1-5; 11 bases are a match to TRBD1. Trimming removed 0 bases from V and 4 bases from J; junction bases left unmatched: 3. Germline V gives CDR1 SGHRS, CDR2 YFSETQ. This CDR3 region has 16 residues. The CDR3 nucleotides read TGCGCCAGCAGCTTGGACGGGACAGGGGGGAATCAGCCCCAGCATTTT. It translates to CASSLDGTGGNQPQHF.

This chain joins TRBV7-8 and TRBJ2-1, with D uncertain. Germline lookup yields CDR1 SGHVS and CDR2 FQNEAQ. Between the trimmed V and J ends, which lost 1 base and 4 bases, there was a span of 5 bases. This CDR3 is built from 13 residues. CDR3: CASSLVPYNEQFF. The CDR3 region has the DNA TGTGCCAGCAGCTTAGTCCCTTACAATGAGCAGTTCTTC.

CDR3 region: CASSWTGSSYEQYF. The CDR3 bases are TGTGCCAGCAGTTGGACAGGGTCTTCCTACGAGCAGTACTTC. The rearrangement links TRBV5-5 to TRBJ2-7, with 8 bases lining up with TRBD1. This CDR3 is 14 amino acids long. In germline, CDR1 is SGHKS, CDR2 YYEKEE (reference sequence). With 5 bases clipped from V and 1 base from J, the junction kept 5 bases outside the gene matches.

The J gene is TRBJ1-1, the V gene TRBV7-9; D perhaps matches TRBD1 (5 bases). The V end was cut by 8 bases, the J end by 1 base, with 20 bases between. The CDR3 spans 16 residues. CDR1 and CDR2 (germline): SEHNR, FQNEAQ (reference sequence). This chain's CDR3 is CASGLWAGQSNTEAFF. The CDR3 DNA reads TGTGCCAGCGGCCTTTGGGCAGGACAATCGAACACTGAAGCTTTCTTT.

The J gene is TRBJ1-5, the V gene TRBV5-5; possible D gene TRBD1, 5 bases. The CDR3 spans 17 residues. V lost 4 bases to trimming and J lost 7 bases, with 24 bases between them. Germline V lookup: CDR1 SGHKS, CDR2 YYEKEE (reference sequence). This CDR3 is CASSRPVAGVVGQPQHF. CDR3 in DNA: TGTGCCAGCAGCCGCCCGGTGGCGGGGGTTGTTGGACAGCCCCAGCATTTT.

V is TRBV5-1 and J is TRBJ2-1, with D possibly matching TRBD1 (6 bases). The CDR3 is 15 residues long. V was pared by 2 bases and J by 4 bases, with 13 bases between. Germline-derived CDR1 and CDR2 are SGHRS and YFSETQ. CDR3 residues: CASSFGDTSYNEQFF. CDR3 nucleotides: TGCGCCAGCAGCTTTGGGGACACTTCATACAATGAGCAGTTCTTC. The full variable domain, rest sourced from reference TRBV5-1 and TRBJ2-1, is KAGVTQTPRYLIKTRGQQVTLSCSPISGHRSVSWYQQTPGQGLQFLFEYFSETQRNKGNFPGRFSGRQFSNSRSEMNVSTLELGDSALYLCASSFGDTSYNEQFFGPGTRLTVL.

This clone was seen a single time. CDR3 nucleotides: TGTGCCAGCAGCGAGAGATCAACAGGAACCCCCCTCCACTTT. It yields the protein CASSERSTGTPLHF. The V and J genes are TRBV7-9 and TRBJ1-6, with a weak D call TRBD1 (5 bases). Trimming stripped 5 bases from V and 13 bases from J, with 18 bases between. This CDR3 region has 14 residues. Germline loops: CDR1 SEHNR, CDR2 FQNEAQ (reference sequence).

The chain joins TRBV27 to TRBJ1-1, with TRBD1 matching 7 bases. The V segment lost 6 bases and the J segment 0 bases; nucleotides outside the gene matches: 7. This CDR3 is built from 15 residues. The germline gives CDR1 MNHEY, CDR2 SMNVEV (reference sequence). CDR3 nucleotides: TGTGCCAGCAGCCACGGAGACAGGGTGAACACTGAAGCTTTCTTT. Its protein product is CASSHGDRVNTEAFF.

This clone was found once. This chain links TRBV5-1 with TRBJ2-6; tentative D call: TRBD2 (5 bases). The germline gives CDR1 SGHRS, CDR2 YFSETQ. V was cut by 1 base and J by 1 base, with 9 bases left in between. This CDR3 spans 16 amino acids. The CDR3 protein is CASSLNRGSGANVLTF. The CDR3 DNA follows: TGCGCCAGCAGCTTGAACCGAGGGTCTGGGGCCAACGTCCTGACTTTC.

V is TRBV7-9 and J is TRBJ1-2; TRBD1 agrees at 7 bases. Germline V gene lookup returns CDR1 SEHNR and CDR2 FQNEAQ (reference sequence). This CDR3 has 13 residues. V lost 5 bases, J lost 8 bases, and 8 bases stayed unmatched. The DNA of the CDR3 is TGTGCCAGCAGCACCCGAGGGGGCGTGGGCTACACCTTC. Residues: CASSTRGGVGYTF.

For the CDR3, the DNA is TGTGCCAGCAGCCACCGGACAGGGGGTGCCACTGAAGCTTTCTTT. Translated, it gives CASSHRTGGATEAFF. V and J are TRBV14 and TRBJ1-1; TRBD1 aligns across 10 bases. CDR3 length: 15 amino acids. CDR1 is SGHDN and CDR2 is FVKESK in the germline V gene. With V trimmed by 3 bases and J by 4 bases, 5 bases remained unmatched.

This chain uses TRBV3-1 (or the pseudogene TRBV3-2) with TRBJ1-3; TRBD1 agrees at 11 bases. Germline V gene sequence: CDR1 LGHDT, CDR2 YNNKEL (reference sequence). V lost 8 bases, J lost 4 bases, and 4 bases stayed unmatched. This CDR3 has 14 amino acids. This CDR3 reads CASRTGGTGNTIYF. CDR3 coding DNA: TGTGCCAGCCGGACAGGGGGCACGGGAAACACCATATATTTT.

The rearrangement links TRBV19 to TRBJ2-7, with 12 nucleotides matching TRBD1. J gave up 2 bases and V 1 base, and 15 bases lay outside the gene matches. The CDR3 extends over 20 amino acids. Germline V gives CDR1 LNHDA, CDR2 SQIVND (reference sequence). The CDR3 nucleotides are TGTGCCAGTAGTATAGTAGTAGGGACAGGGGGCGATTGGAGCACCTACGAGCAGTACTTC. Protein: CASSIVVGTGGDWSTYEQYF.

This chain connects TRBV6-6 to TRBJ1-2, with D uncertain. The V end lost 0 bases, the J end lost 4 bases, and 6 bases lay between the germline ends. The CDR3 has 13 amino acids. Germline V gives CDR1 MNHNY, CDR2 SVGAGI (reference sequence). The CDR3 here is CASSYSLRYGYTF. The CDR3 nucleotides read TGTGCCAGCAGTTACTCGCTGCGCTATGGCTACACCTTC.

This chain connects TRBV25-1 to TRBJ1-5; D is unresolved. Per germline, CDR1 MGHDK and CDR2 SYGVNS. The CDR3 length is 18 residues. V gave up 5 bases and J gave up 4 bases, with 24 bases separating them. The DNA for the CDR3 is TGTGCCAGCAGTCCAGCACACGGCGGGGTATCGGGGAATCAGCCCCAGCATTTT. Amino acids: CASSPAHGGVSGNQPQHF.

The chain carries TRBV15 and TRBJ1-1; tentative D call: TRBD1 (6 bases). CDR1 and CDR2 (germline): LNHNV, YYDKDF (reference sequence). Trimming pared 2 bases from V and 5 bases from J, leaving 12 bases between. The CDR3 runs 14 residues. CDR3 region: CATSRPNRATEAFF. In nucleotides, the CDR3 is TGTGCCACCAGCAGACCGAACAGGGCGACTGAAGCTTTCTTT.

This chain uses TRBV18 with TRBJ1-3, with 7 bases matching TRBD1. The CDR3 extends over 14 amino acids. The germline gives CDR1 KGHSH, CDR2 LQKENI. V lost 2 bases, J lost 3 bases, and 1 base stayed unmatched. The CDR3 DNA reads TGTGCCAGCTCACCAGGGACAGTTGGAAACACCATATATTTT. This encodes CASSPGTVGNTIYF.

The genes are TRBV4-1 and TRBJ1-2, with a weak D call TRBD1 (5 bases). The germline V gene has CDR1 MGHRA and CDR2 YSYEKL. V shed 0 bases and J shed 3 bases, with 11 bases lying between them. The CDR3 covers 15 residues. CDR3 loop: CASSQDSQAYYGYTF. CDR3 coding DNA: TGCGCCAGCAGCCAAGATTCACAGGCCTACTATGGCTACACCTTC.

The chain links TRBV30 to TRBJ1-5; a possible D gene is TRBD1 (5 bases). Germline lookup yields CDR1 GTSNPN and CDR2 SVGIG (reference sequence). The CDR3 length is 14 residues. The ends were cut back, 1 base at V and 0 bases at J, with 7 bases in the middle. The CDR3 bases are TGTGCCTGGAGTGGCCAGGGTAGCAATCAGCCCCAGCATTTT. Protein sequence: CAWSGQGSNQPQHF.